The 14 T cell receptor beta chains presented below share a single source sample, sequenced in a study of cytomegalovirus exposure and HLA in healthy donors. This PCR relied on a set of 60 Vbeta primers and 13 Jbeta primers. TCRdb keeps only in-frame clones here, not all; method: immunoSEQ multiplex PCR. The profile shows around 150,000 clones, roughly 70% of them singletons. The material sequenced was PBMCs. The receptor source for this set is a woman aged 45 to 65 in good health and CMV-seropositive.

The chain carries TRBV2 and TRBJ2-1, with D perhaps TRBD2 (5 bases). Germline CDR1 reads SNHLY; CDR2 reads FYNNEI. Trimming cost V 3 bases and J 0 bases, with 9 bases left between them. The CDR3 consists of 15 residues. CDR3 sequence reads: CASSEVGSSYNEQFF. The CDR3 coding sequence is TGTGCCAGCAGTGAGGTGGGGAGCTCCTACAATGAGCAGTTCTTC.

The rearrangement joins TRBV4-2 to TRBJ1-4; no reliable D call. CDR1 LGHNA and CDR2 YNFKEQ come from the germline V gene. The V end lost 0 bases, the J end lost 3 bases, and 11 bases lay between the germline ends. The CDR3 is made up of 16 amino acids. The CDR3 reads CASSQEARISNEKLFF. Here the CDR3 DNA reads TGTGCCAGCAGCCAAGAGGCCAGAATTTCTAATGAAAAACTGTTTTTT.

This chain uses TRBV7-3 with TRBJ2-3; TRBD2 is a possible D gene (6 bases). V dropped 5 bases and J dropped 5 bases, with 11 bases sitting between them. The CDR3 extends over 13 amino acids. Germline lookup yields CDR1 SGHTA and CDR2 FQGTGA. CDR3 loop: CASSPGGVDTQYF. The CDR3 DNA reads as TGTGCCAGCAGCCCAGGCGGGGTAGATACGCAGTATTTT.

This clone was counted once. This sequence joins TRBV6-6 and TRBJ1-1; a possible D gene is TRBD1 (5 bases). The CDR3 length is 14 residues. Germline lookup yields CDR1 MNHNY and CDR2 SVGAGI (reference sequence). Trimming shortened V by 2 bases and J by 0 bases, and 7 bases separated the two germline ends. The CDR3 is CASSYLGVNTEAFF. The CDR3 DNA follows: TGTGCCAGCAGTTACCTAGGGGTGAACACTGAAGCTTTCTTT.

CDR3 in amino acids: CASSDDRSGAKNIQYF. CDR3 bases: TGCGCCAGCAGTGATGACAGGTCCGGGGCCAAAAACATTCAGTACTTC. This chain joins TRBV10-1 and TRBJ2-4; D is possibly TRBD1 (6 bases). The CDR3 consists of 16 residues. Trimming took 3 bases from V and 1 from J, leaving 13 bases between them. Germline lookup yields CDR1 WNHNN and CDR2 SYGVQD (reference sequence).

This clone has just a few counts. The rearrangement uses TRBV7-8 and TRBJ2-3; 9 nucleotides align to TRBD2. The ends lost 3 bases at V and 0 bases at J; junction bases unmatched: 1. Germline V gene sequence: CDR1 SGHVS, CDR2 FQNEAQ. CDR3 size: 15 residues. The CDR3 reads CASSFLAGSTDTQYF. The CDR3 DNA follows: TGTGCCAGCAGCTTCCTAGCGGGGAGCACAGATACGCAGTATTTT.

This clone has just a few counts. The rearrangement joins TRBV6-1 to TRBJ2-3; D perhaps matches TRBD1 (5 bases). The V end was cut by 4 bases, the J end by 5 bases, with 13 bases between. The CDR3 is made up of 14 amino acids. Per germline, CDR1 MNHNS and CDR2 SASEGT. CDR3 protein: CASSGGTGEDTQYF. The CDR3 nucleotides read TGTGCCAGCAGTGGGGGTACAGGTGAAGATACGCAGTATTTT.

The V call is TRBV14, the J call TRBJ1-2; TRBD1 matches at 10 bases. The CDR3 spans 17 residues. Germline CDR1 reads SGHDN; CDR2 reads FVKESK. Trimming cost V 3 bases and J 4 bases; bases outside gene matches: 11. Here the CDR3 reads CASSHTLDRGRSYGYTF. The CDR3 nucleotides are TGTGCCAGCAGCCATACCCTCGACAGGGGGCGAAGCTATGGCTACACCTTC.

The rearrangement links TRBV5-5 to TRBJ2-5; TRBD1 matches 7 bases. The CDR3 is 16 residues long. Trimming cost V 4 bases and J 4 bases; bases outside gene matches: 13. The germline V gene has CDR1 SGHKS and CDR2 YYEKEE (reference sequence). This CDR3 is CASSRPEERQGETQYF. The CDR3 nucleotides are TGTGCCAGCAGCCGGCCAGAAGAGAGACAGGGAGAGACCCAGTACTTC.

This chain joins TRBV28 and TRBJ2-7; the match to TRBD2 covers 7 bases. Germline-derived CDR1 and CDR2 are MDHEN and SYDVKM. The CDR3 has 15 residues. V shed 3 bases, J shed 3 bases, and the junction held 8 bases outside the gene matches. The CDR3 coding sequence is TGTGCCAGCAGTTTGTTGGGGGGGTCCAACTACGAGCAGTACTTC. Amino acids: CASSLLGGSNYEQYF.

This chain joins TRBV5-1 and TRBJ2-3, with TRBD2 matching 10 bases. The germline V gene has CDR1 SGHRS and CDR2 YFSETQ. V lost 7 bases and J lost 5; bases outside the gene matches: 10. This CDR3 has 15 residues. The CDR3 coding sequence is TGCGCCAGCGTCGGGGCTAGCGGGGGTGGAGATACGCAGTATTTT. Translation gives CASVGASGGGDTQYF.

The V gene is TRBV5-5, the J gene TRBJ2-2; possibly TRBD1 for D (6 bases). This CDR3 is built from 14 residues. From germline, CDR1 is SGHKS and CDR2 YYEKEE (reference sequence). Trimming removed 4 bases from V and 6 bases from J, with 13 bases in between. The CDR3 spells CASSPTGWAGELFF. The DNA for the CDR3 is TGTGCCAGCAGCCCTACAGGGTGGGCCGGGGAGCTGTTTTTT.

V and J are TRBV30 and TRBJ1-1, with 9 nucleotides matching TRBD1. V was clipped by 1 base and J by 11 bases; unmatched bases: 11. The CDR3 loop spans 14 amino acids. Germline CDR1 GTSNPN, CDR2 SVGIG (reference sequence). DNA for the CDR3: TGTGCCTGGAGTGGCCCGGGACAGGGAGGAAAGGCTTTCTTT. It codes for CAWSGPGQGGKAFF.

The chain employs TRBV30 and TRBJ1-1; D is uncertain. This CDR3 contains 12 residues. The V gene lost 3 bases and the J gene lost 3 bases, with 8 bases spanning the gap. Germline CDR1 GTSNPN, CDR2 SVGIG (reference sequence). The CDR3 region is CAWSVQYTEAFF. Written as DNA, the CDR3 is TGTGCCTGGAGCGTTCAGTACACTGAAGCTTTCTTT.